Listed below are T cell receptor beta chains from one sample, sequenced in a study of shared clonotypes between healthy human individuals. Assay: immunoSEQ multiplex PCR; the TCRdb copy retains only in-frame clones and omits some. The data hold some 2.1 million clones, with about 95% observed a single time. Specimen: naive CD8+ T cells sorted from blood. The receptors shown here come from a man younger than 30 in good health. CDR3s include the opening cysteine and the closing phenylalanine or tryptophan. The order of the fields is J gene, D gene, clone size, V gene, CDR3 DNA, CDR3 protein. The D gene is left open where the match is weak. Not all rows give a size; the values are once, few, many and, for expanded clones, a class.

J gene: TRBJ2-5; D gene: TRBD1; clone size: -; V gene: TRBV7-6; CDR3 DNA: TGTGCCAGCAGCCTCGGCAGGGGGCGTGAGACCCAGTACTTC; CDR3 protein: CASSLGRGRETQYF
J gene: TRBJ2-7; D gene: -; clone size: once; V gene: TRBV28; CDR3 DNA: TGTGCCAGCAGTTTCTCCAGTTACGAGCAGTACTTC; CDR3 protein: CASSFSSYEQYF
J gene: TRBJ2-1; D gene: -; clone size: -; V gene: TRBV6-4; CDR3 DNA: TGTGCCAGCAGTGACTCGGGCGGGACCCCCATCAATGAGCAGTTCTTC; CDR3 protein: CASSDSGGTPINEQFF
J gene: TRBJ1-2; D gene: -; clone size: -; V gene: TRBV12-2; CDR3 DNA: TGTGCAAGTCGCTTACCCGGGACAGGGGAAGGCTACACCTTC; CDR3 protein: CASRLPGTGEGYTF
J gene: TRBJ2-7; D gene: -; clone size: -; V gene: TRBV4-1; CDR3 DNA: TGCGCCAGCAGCCTACGGGAAGACTCCTACGAGCAGTACTTC; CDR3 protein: CASSLREDSYEQYF
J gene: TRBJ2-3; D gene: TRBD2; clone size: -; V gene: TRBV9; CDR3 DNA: TGTGCCAGCAGCGTAGGTCTAGCGGGGCTAGTCACAGATACGCAGTATTTT; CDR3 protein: CASSVGLAGLVTDTQYF
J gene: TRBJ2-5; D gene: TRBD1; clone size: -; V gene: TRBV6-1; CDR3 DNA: TGTGCCAGCAGTTGGACAGGGAGAGAGACCCAGTACTTC; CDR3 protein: CASSWTGRETQYF
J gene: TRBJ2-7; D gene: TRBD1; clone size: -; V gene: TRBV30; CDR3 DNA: TGTGCCGGATCGGGTGGGGTAACAGGGGGCGACGAGCAGTACTTC; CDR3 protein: CAGSGGVTGGDEQYF
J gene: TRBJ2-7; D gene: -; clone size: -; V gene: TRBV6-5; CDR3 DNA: TGTGCCAGCAGTTACTCGTTGAGTGGCTCCTACGAGCAGTACTTC; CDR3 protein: CASSYSLSGSYEQYF
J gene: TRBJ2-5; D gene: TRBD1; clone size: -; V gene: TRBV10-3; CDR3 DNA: TGTGCCATCAGTGGACAGGGGGCCCACCAAGAGACCCAGTACTTC; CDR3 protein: CAISGQGAHQETQYF
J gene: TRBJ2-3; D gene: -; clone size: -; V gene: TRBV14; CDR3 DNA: TGTGCCAGCAGCCAAGATGGTTCCTTCTCTTCAGATACGCAGTATTTT; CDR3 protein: CASSQDGSFSSDTQYF
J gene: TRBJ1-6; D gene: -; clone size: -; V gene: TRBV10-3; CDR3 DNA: TGTGCCACGTTGGCAGGGAGCACCTATAATTCACCCCTCCACTTT; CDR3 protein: CATLAGSTYNSPLHF